This TCR beta chain was identified in a study of STAT5B mutations in CD4+ large granular lymphocyte leukemia. General study findings and limits: Top patient clones used TRBV06 genes more often: 8/27 versus 2/35 in controls. No patients shared main leukemic clonotypes, though around 27% appeared at low frequency elsewhere.

Sequencing was at survey level. Original processing methods: Lowest detectable productive clonotype frequency was 2.59 x 10-5. This table comes from immunoSEQ multiplex PCR, and its TCRdb copy is limited to in-frame clones, with some not included. V and J calls and clone size are copied from that table; D and trimming were computed from the DNA. The sample shows about 30,000 clones, 70% to 90% of them seen only once. Notes on this clone: Its antigen is unidentified.

Looked up from germline, CDR1 is MDHEN and CDR2 is SYDVKM. The CDR3 extends over 17 amino acids. V was shortened by 2 bases and J by 1 base, with 17 bases between the two germline ends. This chain joins TRBV28 and TRBJ2-5; D uncertain. This receptor was obtained from a human donor in good health. Sequencing was performed on CD4+ T cells from blood buffy coats. CDR3 coding DNA: TGTGCCAGCAGTTTACCCCCAGGCAGCGACCTCCAAGAGACCCAGTACTTC. It yields the protein CASSLPPGSDLQETQYF.